This is a list of T cell receptor beta chains from one sample in a study of OX40 agonist ivuxolimab in advanced cancers. Generated by immunoSEQ multiplex PCR, the TCRdb table keeps only in-frame clones and is missing some. The table records fewer than 70,000 clones, 86% of them present only once. The material sequenced was CD4+ or CD8+ T cells sorted from blood, taken in a trial of the OX40 agonist ivuxolimab. The receptors were sampled from an adult with an advanced solid tumor such as melanoma, head and neck, liver or kidney cancer. Each CDR3 is given with its conserved first and last residue. Fields, in order: J gene, D gene, CDR3 length, V gene, clone size, CDR3 DNA, CDR3 protein. The D gene is left open where the match is weak. Not every row has a clone size; where given, it reads once, few, many or a size class.

j_gene: TRBJ2-5; d_gene: -; len: 14; v_gene: TRBV5-1; abundance: -; CDR3nt: TGCGCCAGCAGCTCGCCTACGGGGATGGAGACCCAGTACTTC; CDR3aa: CASSSPTGMETQYF
j_gene: TRBJ1-2; d_gene: -; len: 12; v_gene: TRBV28; abundance: -; CDR3nt: TGTGCCAGCAGTCTGGGTCGTTCTGGCTACACCTTC; CDR3aa: CASSLGRSGYTF
j_gene: TRBJ2-2; d_gene: TRBD1; len: 16; v_gene: TRBV7-3; abundance: -; CDR3nt: TGTGCCAGCAGCCTACAGGGGGCCACGAACACCGGGGAGCTGTTTTTT; CDR3aa: CASSLQGATNTGELFF
j_gene: TRBJ1-2; d_gene: -; len: 15; v_gene: TRBV5-4; abundance: -; CDR3nt: TGTGCCAGCAGCAATCCTTTGCGACAGGCCTATGGCTACACCTTC; CDR3aa: CASSNPLRQAYGYTF
j_gene: TRBJ1-4; d_gene: TRBD1; len: 17; v_gene: TRBV28; abundance: -; CDR3nt: TGTGCCAGCAGTTCGCAGGGGGCGGTGGCGACTAATGAAAAACTGTTTTTT; CDR3aa: CASSSQGAVATNEKLFF
j_gene: TRBJ1-2; d_gene: -; len: 14; v_gene: TRBV7-6; abundance: -; CDR3nt: TGTGCCAGCAGCTTATCAGGGAGGGACTATGGCTACACCTTC; CDR3aa: CASSLSGRDYGYTF
j_gene: TRBJ2-2; d_gene: TRBD2; len: 19; v_gene: TRBV5-1; abundance: -; CDR3nt: TGCGCCAGCAGCTTGGACAGTAGCGGGGGGGCCATCGGCACCGGGGAGCTGTTTTTT; CDR3aa: CASSLDSSGGAIGTGELFF
j_gene: TRBJ2-3; d_gene: -; len: 12; v_gene: TRBV7-2; abundance: once; CDR3nt: TGTGCCAGCAGCCCTACCACAGATACGCAGTATTTT; CDR3aa: CASSPTTDTQYF
j_gene: TRBJ2-7; d_gene: -; len: 14; v_gene: TRBV11-3; abundance: -; CDR3nt: TGTGCCAGCAGCTTCGGGGGGCACGATTACGAGCAGTACTTC; CDR3aa: CASSFGGHDYEQYF
j_gene: TRBJ2-7; d_gene: -; len: 14; v_gene: TRBV5-4; abundance: -; CDR3nt: TGTGCCAGCAGCTTGGGTGGGGCGGGAAACGAGCAGTACTTC; CDR3aa: CASSLGGAGNEQYF
j_gene: TRBJ2-2; d_gene: -; len: 15; v_gene: TRBV7-7; abundance: -; CDR3nt: TGTGCTAGCAGCCCGATGACAGGGAACACCGGGGAGCTGTTTTTT; CDR3aa: CASSPMTGNTGELFF
j_gene: TRBJ2-3; d_gene: -; len: 17; v_gene: TRBV4-2; abundance: -; CDR3nt: TGTGCCAGCAGCCAAGAGGGCCCCAGGGCTTCCACAGATACGCAGTATTTT; CDR3aa: CASSQEGPRASTDTQYF
j_gene: TRBJ2-7; d_gene: TRBD1; len: 14; v_gene: TRBV25-1; abundance: -; CDR3nt: TGTGCCAGCAGGCGACAGGGTATGAGCCCAGGGCAGTACTTC; CDR3aa: CASRRQGMSPGQYF
j_gene: TRBJ1-1; d_gene: -; len: 14; v_gene: TRBV4-2; abundance: -; CDR3nt: TGTGCCAGCAGCCAAGAACAAGGAGGCACTGAAGCTTTCTTT; CDR3aa: CASSQEQGGTEAFF
j_gene: TRBJ2-2; d_gene: TRBD1; len: 16; v_gene: TRBV5-6; abundance: -; CDR3nt: TGTGCCAGCAGCTTGGGACAGGGTAGATGGACCGGGGAGCTGTTTTTT; CDR3aa: CASSLGQGRWTGELFF
j_gene: TRBJ2-4; d_gene: TRBD1; len: 17; v_gene: TRBV6-1; abundance: few; CDR3nt: TGTGCCAGCAGTGCTAGACAGGGTCTAAGAGCCAAAAACATTCAGTACTTC; CDR3aa: CASSARQGLRAKNIQYF
j_gene: TRBJ2-3; d_gene: -; len: 14; v_gene: TRBV6-5; abundance: -; CDR3nt: TGTGCCAGCAGTTACTCGCCAGCCACAGATACGCAGTATTTT; CDR3aa: CASSYSPATDTQYF
j_gene: TRBJ1-4; d_gene: TRBD1; len: 12; v_gene: TRBV6-5; abundance: -; CDR3nt: TGTGCCAGCCGACAGGGCGCTAAAAAACTGTTTTTT; CDR3aa: CASRQGAKKLFF
j_gene: TRBJ2-7; d_gene: -; len: 15; v_gene: TRBV5-1; abundance: -; CDR3nt: TGCGCCAGCAGCTTATCTGCCAGTTTTTCCTACGAGCAGTACTTC; CDR3aa: CASSLSASFSYEQYF
j_gene: TRBJ1-5; d_gene: -; len: 17; v_gene: TRBV15; abundance: -; CDR3nt: TGTGCCACCAGCAGAACTGCCCCTCGCCAGCCTAATCAGCCCCAGCATTTT; CDR3aa: CATSRTAPRQPNQPQHF
j_gene: TRBJ1-1; d_gene: -; len: 15; v_gene: TRBV9; abundance: once; CDR3nt: TGTGCCAGCAGCGTAGGGGTCGGTGGGAACACTGAAGCTTTCTTT; CDR3aa: CASSVGVGGNTEAFF
j_gene: TRBJ2-7; d_gene: TRBD2; len: 13; v_gene: TRBV6-5; abundance: -; CDR3nt: TGTGCCAGCACCCCCGGGAGGGACTACGAGCAGTACTTC; CDR3aa: CASTPGRDYEQYF
j_gene: TRBJ1-2; d_gene: TRBD1; len: 16; v_gene: TRBV19; abundance: -; CDR3nt: TGTGCCACTCGCGCCGGGACAGCCCAAGGACTATATGGCTACACCTTC; CDR3aa: CATRAGTAQGLYGYTF
j_gene: TRBJ1-3; d_gene: TRBD1; len: 15; v_gene: TRBV6-5; abundance: few; CDR3nt: TGTGCCAGCAGTCCCTTTGGACAGGTGGGAAACACCATATATTTT; CDR3aa: CASSPFGQVGNTIYF
j_gene: TRBJ2-7; d_gene: -; len: 15; v_gene: TRBV5-1; abundance: -; CDR3nt: TGCGCCAGCAGCTTGGGGGGATTGGGCCCCTACGAGCAGTACTTC; CDR3aa: CASSLGGLGPYEQYF
j_gene: TRBJ1-5; d_gene: -; len: 15; v_gene: TRBV2; abundance: -; CDR3nt: TGTGCCAGCAGTGGGGTTAGGGACCGCTGGCAGCCCCAGCATTTT; CDR3aa: CASSGVRDRWQPQHF
j_gene: TRBJ1-1; d_gene: -; len: 14; v_gene: TRBV2; abundance: -; CDR3nt: TGTGCCAGCAGTGAGAGGGTCGCGAACACTGAAGCTTTCTTT; CDR3aa: CASSERVANTEAFF
j_gene: TRBJ2-1; d_gene: -; len: 16; v_gene: TRBV9; abundance: -; CDR3nt: TGTGCCAGCAGCGTAGCTACGGGGGTCCCTATCAATGAGCAGTTCTTC; CDR3aa: CASSVATGVPINEQFF
j_gene: TRBJ2-1; d_gene: TRBD2; len: 16; v_gene: TRBV18; abundance: -; CDR3nt: TGTGCCAGCTCACCACCGGCCGGACTAGTTAGCCATGAGCAGTTCTTC; CDR3aa: CASSPPAGLVSHEQFF
j_gene: TRBJ1-1; d_gene: -; len: 15; v_gene: TRBV7-2; abundance: -; CDR3nt: TGTGCCAGCAGCCCCTTCTCTATAGGAGGGACTGAAGCTTTCTTT; CDR3aa: CASSPFSIGGTEAFF
j_gene: TRBJ1-3; d_gene: -; len: 15; v_gene: TRBV30; abundance: -; CDR3nt: TGTGCCTGGAAAGTCCCGCTGCCCGGTGGAAACACCATATATTTT; CDR3aa: CAWKVPLPGGNTIYF
j_gene: TRBJ1-4; d_gene: -; len: 10; v_gene: TRBV2; abundance: -; CDR3nt: TGTGCCAGCAGCCTGGGAAAACTGTTTTTT; CDR3aa: CASSLGKLFF
j_gene: TRBJ1-1; d_gene: -; len: 12; v_gene: TRBV4-2; abundance: -; CDR3nt: TGTGCCAGCAGCCAAGTTTTCACTGAAGCTTTCTTT; CDR3aa: CASSQVFTEAFF
j_gene: TRBJ1-2; d_gene: -; len: 13; v_gene: TRBV27; abundance: -; CDR3nt: TGTGCCAGCAGTTTATCGGAAGGGAATGGCTACACCTTC; CDR3aa: CASSLSEGNGYTF
j_gene: TRBJ2-5; d_gene: -; len: 13; v_gene: TRBV11-2; abundance: -; CDR3nt: TGTGCCAGCAGCACGGGACCGGGGGAGACCCAGTACTTC; CDR3aa: CASSTGPGETQYF
j_gene: TRBJ1-2; d_gene: -; len: 15; v_gene: TRBV15; abundance: -; CDR3nt: TGTGCCACCAGCAGAGGACCGAGCGAGAATTATGGCTACACCTTC; CDR3aa: CATSRGPSENYGYTF
j_gene: TRBJ1-2; d_gene: -; len: 14; v_gene: TRBV2; abundance: -; CDR3nt: TGTGCCAGCAGTGGGGAGGGGGGTAGCTATGGCTACACCTTC; CDR3aa: CASSGEGGSYGYTF
j_gene: TRBJ1-4; d_gene: -; len: 14; v_gene: TRBV7-9; abundance: once; CDR3nt: TGTGCCAGCAGCTTAGGGGCGACGAATGAAAAACTGTTTTTT; CDR3aa: CASSLGATNEKLFF
j_gene: TRBJ2-5; d_gene: TRBD2; len: 14; v_gene: TRBV7-8; abundance: -; CDR3nt: TGTGCCAGCAGCTTAAGCGGGGGCGACGAGACCCAGTACTTC; CDR3aa: CASSLSGGDETQYF
j_gene: TRBJ2-3; d_gene: TRBD2; len: 15; v_gene: TRBV19; abundance: -; CDR3nt: TGTGCCAGTACCCTTGCCCCAACGACTAGCCATACGCAGTATTTT; CDR3aa: CASTLAPTTSHTQYF
j_gene: TRBJ1-1; d_gene: TRBD1; len: 16; v_gene: TRBV5-1; abundance: -; CDR3nt: TGCGCCAGCAGCTTCCGGGACAGGGGCCTGAACACTGAAGCTTTCTTT; CDR3aa: CASSFRDRGLNTEAFF
j_gene: TRBJ1-5; d_gene: -; len: 15; v_gene: TRBV7-3; abundance: -; CDR3nt: TGTGCCAGCAGCTCATACAGGGACAGCAATCAGCCCCAGCATTTT; CDR3aa: CASSSYRDSNQPQHF
j_gene: TRBJ2-7; d_gene: -; len: 13; v_gene: TRBV27; abundance: -; CDR3nt: TGTGCCAGCAGTTTCGGGGCAGGTCTCGAGCAGTACTTC; CDR3aa: CASSFGAGLEQYF
j_gene: TRBJ2-1; d_gene: -; len: 12; v_gene: TRBV30; abundance: -; CDR3nt: TGTGCCTGGAGCCCCGGGACGGAGGTAGGGTTCTTC; CDR3aa: CAWSPGTEVGFF
j_gene: TRBJ1-5; d_gene: -; len: 15; v_gene: TRBV28; abundance: -; CDR3nt: TGTGCCAGCAGTTTACGAAGGGCAGGAAATCAGCCCCAGCATTTT; CDR3aa: CASSLRRAGNQPQHF
j_gene: TRBJ1-1; d_gene: -; len: 16; v_gene: TRBV7-6; abundance: -; CDR3nt: TGTGCCAGCAGCCTAGGTCTCGGGCCTCCTGACACTGAAGCTTTCTTT; CDR3aa: CASSLGLGPPDTEAFF
j_gene: TRBJ2-2; d_gene: -; len: 16; v_gene: TRBV4-2; abundance: -; CDR3nt: TGTGCCAGCAGCCAAGAAGGCGGGGTGAACACCGGGGAGCTGTTTTTT; CDR3aa: CASSQEGGVNTGELFF
j_gene: TRBJ1-5; d_gene: -; len: 15; v_gene: TRBV7-9; abundance: -; CDR3nt: TGTGCCAGCAGCTTAGGGCAGTTAGTAAACCAGCCCCAGCATTTT; CDR3aa: CASSLGQLVNQPQHF
j_gene: TRBJ1-1; d_gene: TRBD1; len: 11; v_gene: TRBV6-6; abundance: few; CDR3nt: TGTGCCAGCAGCGACAGGGCTGAAGCTTTCTTT; CDR3aa: CASSDRAEAFF
j_gene: TRBJ1-1; d_gene: TRBD1; len: 15; v_gene: TRBV12-5; abundance: -; CDR3nt: TGTGCTAGTGGTTGGGGGACAGGGACGAACACTGAAGCTTTCTTT; CDR3aa: CASGWGTGTNTEAFF
j_gene: TRBJ1-2; d_gene: -; len: 15; v_gene: TRBV4-3; abundance: -; CDR3nt: TGCGCCAGCAGCCCCGGACGTCAGGGCGTGTATGGCTACACCTTC; CDR3aa: CASSPGRQGVYGYTF
j_gene: TRBJ2-5; d_gene: TRBD1; len: 15; v_gene: TRBV5-8; abundance: -; CDR3nt: TGTGCCAGCAGCTTGAAGGACAGGGGGCTTGGGACCCAGTACTTC; CDR3aa: CASSLKDRGLGTQYF
j_gene: TRBJ1-2; d_gene: -; len: 14; v_gene: TRBV7-2; abundance: -; CDR3nt: TGTGCCAGCAGCTTTTACGAAACCGAGGAAGGCTACACCTTC; CDR3aa: CASSFYETEEGYTF
j_gene: TRBJ1-1; d_gene: TRBD1; len: 13; v_gene: TRBV7-8; abundance: -; CDR3nt: TGTGCCAGCAGCGTCGGGACAGCGACTGAAGCTTTCTTT; CDR3aa: CASSVGTATEAFF
j_gene: TRBJ1-6; d_gene: -; len: 13; v_gene: TRBV19; abundance: -; CDR3nt: TGTGCCAGTAATCTAGGGTCTGGTTCACCCCTCCACTTT; CDR3aa: CASNLGSGSPLHF
j_gene: TRBJ1-3; d_gene: -; len: 12; v_gene: TRBV19; abundance: -; CDR3nt: TGTGCCAGTAGTATTGGGGGAAACACCATATATTTT; CDR3aa: CASSIGGNTIYF
j_gene: TRBJ2-5; d_gene: -; len: 14; v_gene: TRBV2; abundance: -; CDR3nt: TGTGCCAGCCGCGAGGACCCGGTGCAAGAGACCCAGTACTTC; CDR3aa: CASREDPVQETQYF
j_gene: TRBJ1-6; d_gene: TRBD1; len: 15; v_gene: TRBV11-3; abundance: -; CDR3nt: TGTGCCAGCAGCTACCGACAGGGGGGGAATTCACCCCTCCACTTT; CDR3aa: CASSYRQGGNSPLHF
j_gene: TRBJ2-5; d_gene: -; len: 17; v_gene: TRBV4-1; abundance: once; CDR3nt: TGCGCCAGCAGCCAGACCTACGGGACTGGAGCCGGGAAGACCCAGTACTTC; CDR3aa: CASSQTYGTGAGKTQYF
j_gene: TRBJ1-1; d_gene: -; len: 15; v_gene: TRBV2; abundance: many; CDR3nt: TGTGCCAGCAGGGGGGACTCGAACCTGAACACTGAAGCTTTCTTT; CDR3aa: CASRGDSNLNTEAFF